The clone carrying this TCR beta chain was counted many times. The target antigen is unknown. CDR3-region Arm-PCR and iRepertoire HTBI primers produced the TCR beta libraries. TCRdb called the multiplex PCR reads again in MiXCR, with one record for every CDR3 protein. Of roughly 400,000 distinct CDR3 sequences detected, less than 25% appear once; the ten largest clones hold around 20%. Time point: persistent/refractory GD, antithyroid drugs over 5 years with positive TRAb. Construction of the TCR library relied on RNA isolated from PBMCs. Germline V CDR1 and CDR2: MDHEN, SYDVKM. The CDR3 extends over 12 amino acids. With 5 bases removed from V and 4 bases from J, the gap between germline ends came to 8 bases. This specimen comes from a study of regulatory T cells in long-lasting Graves disease. Study-wide findings and caveats: New patients shared fewer than 1,000 public clonotypes, and persistent patients shared more, with under 3,500. Peripheral blood, not thyroid tissue, was the sole material studied.

The sequencing here drew on peripheral blood mononuclear cells (PBMCs), taken when the disease was refractory, from a patient treated with antithyroid drugs. The sequence came from a female donor with Graves disease. The V gene is TRBV28, the J gene TRBJ2-5; maybe TRBD1 (5 bases). The CDR3 sequence: CASSQGLETQYF. CDR3 sequence (DNA): TGTGCCAGCAGTCAGGGTCTAGAGACCCAGTACTTC.